Each of the 10 T cell receptor beta chains below was sequenced from the same sample in a study of identical twins. TCRdb redid the calling of the 5' RACE reads with MiXCR, one entry per CDR3 protein. The sample has a few hundred thousand distinct CDR3 sequences; about 24% are singletons. The same sample was also studied in work on T cells expressing NK-cell markers.

The sample taken for sequencing was CD4+ T cells sorted from blood. The receptors were sampled from a woman younger than 30 in good health.

The chain couples TRBV7-9 to TRBJ2-4, with unresolved D. The CDR3 covers 15 residues. V lost 1 base, J lost 2 bases, and 9 bases lay in between. Germline V gene data show CDR1 as SEHNR and CDR2 as FQNEAQ (reference sequence). The CDR3 spells CASSLGVAPKNIQYF. CDR3 nucleotides: TGTGCCAGCAGCTTAGGTGTCGCACCCAAAAACATTCAGTACTTC.

The chain links TRBV9 to TRBJ1-6; maybe TRBD1 (5 bases). The CDR3 spans 14 residues. The V end was cut by 3 bases, the J end by 5 bases, with 9 bases between. Germline V gene data show CDR1 as SGDLS and CDR2 as YYNGEE. Here the CDR3 reads CASSAGVNNSPLHF. Written as DNA, the CDR3 is TGTGCCAGCAGCGCGGGGGTTAATAATTCACCCCTCCACTTT. The full variable domain, rest sourced from reference TRBV9 and TRBJ1-6, is DSGVTQTPKHLITATGQRVTLRCSPRSGDLSVYWYQQSLDQGLQFLIQYYNGEERAKGNILERFSAQQFPDLHSELNLSSLELGDSALYFCASSAGVNNSPLHFGNGTRLTVT.

The gene calls are TRBV6-4 and TRBJ1-1; no reliable D call. This CDR3 contains 14 residues. The V and J ends lost 6 bases and 0 bases respectively, with 11 bases between them. CDR1 is MRHNA, CDR2 SNTAGT, per germline. This CDR3 reads CASRKDGMNTEAFF. CDR3 sequence (DNA): TGTGCCAGCAGAAAAGACGGAATGAACACTGAAGCTTTCTTT.

The genes are TRBV18 and TRBJ2-1; D gene uncertain. V lost 3 bases and J 8 bases, leaving 14 bases between the germline ends. In germline, CDR1 is KGHSH, CDR2 LQKENI. CDR3 length: 14 residues. For the CDR3, the DNA is TGTGCCAGCTCACCGGGTCTTACGTCCGATGAGCAGTTCTTC. It translates to CASSPGLTSDEQFF.

This clonotype was seen a few times. This chain connects TRBV7-4 to TRBJ1-5; D remains unclear. The CDR3 is 13 amino acids. Trimming took 6 bases from V and 1 from J, leaving 7 bases between them. Germline CDR1 reads SGHVT; CDR2 reads SQSDAQ. The CDR3 nucleotides are TGTGCCAGCAGACTGGACAGCAATCAGCCCCAGCATTTT. Its protein product is CASRLDSNQPQHF.

The chain has TRBV29-1 and TRBJ2-3; D is perhaps TRBD1 (6 bases). Germline values: CDR1 SQVTM, CDR2 ANQGSEA. V was shortened by 7 bases and J by 4 bases, with 21 bases between the two germline ends. This CDR3 contains 15 residues. In nucleotides, the CDR3 is TGCAGCGGTGGGGGCAGCGGCAGCCGGGCAGATACGCAGTATTTT. Translation gives CSGGGSGSRADTQYF.

CDR3 sequence reads: CSAGQSNTEAFF. Written as DNA, the CDR3 is TGCAGTGCTGGACAGTCGAACACTGAAGCTTTCTTT. The rearrangement links TRBV20-1 to TRBJ1-1, with a weak D call TRBD1 (6 bases). Germline V gives CDR1 DFQATT, CDR2 SNEGSKA (reference sequence). V was trimmed by 5 bases and J by 1 base, leaving 8 bases between them. The CDR3 consists of 12 residues.

The chain uses TRBV12-3 or TRBV12-4 and TRBJ1-2; TRBD1 agrees at 7 bases. The J segment lost 0 bases and the V segment lost 6 bases, leaving 1 base of the junction unmatched. There are 13 residues in the CDR3. The CDR3 here is CASRGQSNYGYTF. DNA for the CDR3: TGTGCCAGCAGGGGACAGTCTAACTATGGCTACACCTTC.

The rearrangement joins TRBV7-9 to TRBJ2-7; no firm D call. CDR1 SEHNR and CDR2 FQNEAQ come from the germline V gene (reference sequence). CDR3 size: 13 residues. With 3 bases removed from V and 1 base from J, the gap between germline ends came to 7 bases. The CDR3 sequence: CASSLTRSYEQYF. The CDR3 nucleotides are TGTGCCAGCAGCTTGACCCGATCCTACGAGCAGTACTTC.

There are a few counts of this clonotype. This chain uses TRBV2 with TRBJ2-7, with TRBD1 matching over 9 bases. V dropped 9 bases and J dropped 0; count of bases not matched to a gene: 6. The V gene's germline CDR1 is SNHLY and CDR2 FYNNEI. The CDR3 is 14 residues long. CDR3 residues: CASSRDRDSYEQYF. The CDR3 coding sequence is TGTGCCAGTTCGAGGGACAGGGACTCCTACGAGCAGTACTTC.